This T cell receptor beta chain was recovered during a study of human T cells and chemical hapten exposure (dated by TCRdb to the early 2020s). Background on the whole study: For sensitization, 2% DPC in acetone was applied to a roughly 2 cm by roughly 2 cm area of upper inner arm skin. The patient cohort, mostly female, included alopecia areata with under or over 50% scalp involvement, alopecia totalis and alopecia universalis. Blood for TCR sequencing was provided by twenty-nine alopecia patients at one to four time points (pre-sensitization, 2, 6 and 24 weeks). Blood was sampled from patients pre-sensitization (week 0) and at 2, 6 and about 24 weeks after DPC sensitization. Libraries were combined into a pool for sequencing, and differences in TCR yield between samples came mainly from small differences in library volumes within the pool. Patients additionally received weekly therapeutic DPC doses to the scalp throughout the roughly 25-week study period. Peripheral blood TCR repertoire changes were tracked in vivo in alopecia patients during primary and secondary sensitization to the hapten diphenylcyclopropenone (DPC). Patch testing was performed on the upper back with Finn chambers containing 0.01% DPC, and the patch tests were scored after 6 days according to International Contact Dermatitis Research Group standards. General conclusions and limits of the study: Patch test score correlated positively with the number of PT1 expanded TCRs, reaching significance at thresholds 8, 16 and 32 but not at 4. Alopecia, a presumed autoimmune disease, was present in all patients, so the immune response of the patients might differ from that of healthy individuals. DPC sensitization did not change how many TCRs were above 1 in 1000 frequency, and no evidence was found of alterations in global repertoire structure. Compared with pre-sensitization or healthy control sets, expanded TCRs formed significantly more large CDR3 similarity clusters, which is consistent with antigen-driven responses. Repeated subsampling changed both the strength of the expansion versus patch-test correlation and the threshold at which the correlation became significant.

The time point label here, explained by the study, means: pre-sensitization, week 0. The treatment or condition label, as the study defines it: therapeutic diphenylcyclopropenone sensitization with weekly scalp DPC. Blood at each patch-test visit was drawn before the patch test was applied. Patients were eligible if aged 18 to 70, diagnosed with alopecia and judged suitable for DPC therapy, and pregnant patients were excluded. Total RNA was extracted from unfractionated whole blood that had been collected in Tempus Blood RNA tubes. In this sample, this clonotype turned up many times. What antigen it recognizes has not been identified. Nothing much larger sits one base from this clone, and base qualities are not available. The library was generated by RACE. The instrument was a NextSeq 500. During library preparation, unique molecular identifiers were attached to individual cDNA molecules so that TCRs could be counted in a quantitative, reproducible way. Each blood RNA sample was used to sequence both TCR alpha and TCR beta chains. From the authors' description of their analysis: A median of around 100,000 TCRs per sample was observed, with a range of about 23,224 to 690,600. The Decombinator software suite was used to annotate V, J and CDR3 in the TCR reads. For the PS versus PT1 abundance plots, all samples were subsampled to the same number of TCRs (28,000). TCRs were defined as expanded if absent before sensitization and observed at least eight times at the 2-week time point. TCRdb trimmed public reads at Q25 via fastp, called clones via MiXCR and kept in-frame beta chains. Every CDR3 protein is listed once, alongside the most common genes and DNA of its rows. V and J calls and clone size were set by TCRdb, not the authors. Within this sample are 300,000 to 450,000 distinct CDR3 sequences, with 4% to 6% of them counted one time only. The top ten hold around 2.6% of the sample.

Reading the germline V gene (reference sequence) gives CDR1 DFQATT and CDR2 SNEGSKA. V was cut back by 6 bases and J by 0 bases, leaving a gap of 15 bases between them. The CDR3 contains 14 residues, cysteine and phenylalanine counted. Solely the CDR3 DNA is kept, with 42 bases framed from the first base. The chain is assembled from TRBV20-1 and TRBJ2-7; TRBD2 could be the D gene, as 7 bases match. The sample consisted of whole blood, taken in connection with sensitization to the hapten diphenylcyclopropenone (DPC). The TCR comes from a woman in her forties or fifties with alopecia areata. Some clones in this sample may be carry-over from other donors' samples. The nucleotide sequence is given as TGCAGTGCCCCGAAGGGGGGGATCTCCTACGAGCAGTACTTC. This sequence encodes CSAPKGGISYEQYF.